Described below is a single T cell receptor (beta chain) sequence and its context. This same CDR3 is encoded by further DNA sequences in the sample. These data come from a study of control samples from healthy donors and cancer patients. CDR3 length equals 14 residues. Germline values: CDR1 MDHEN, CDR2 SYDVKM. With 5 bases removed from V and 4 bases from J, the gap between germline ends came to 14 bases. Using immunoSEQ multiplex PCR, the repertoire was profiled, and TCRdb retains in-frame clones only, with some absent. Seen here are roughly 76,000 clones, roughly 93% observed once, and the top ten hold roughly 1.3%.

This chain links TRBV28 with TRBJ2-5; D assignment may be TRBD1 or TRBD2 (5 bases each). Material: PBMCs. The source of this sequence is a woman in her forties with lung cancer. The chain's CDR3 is CASSRGLRGETQYF. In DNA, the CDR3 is TGTGCCAGCAGTCGGGGCTTAAGGGGAGAGACCCAGTACTTC.